A single sample is the source of the 19 T cell receptor beta chains below, sequenced in a study of T cell responses to AZD1222 COVID-19 vaccine (dated by TCRdb to the early 2020s). This specimen's time point label, per the study, means: baseline before first vaccination. The library was prepared using the immunoSEQ multiplex PCR assay. TCRdb provides this immuneACCESS table in a form limited to in-frame rearrangements. Some clones are lacking; in checked studies, under half of them reflect an unresolved V gene, and why the rest are absent is not known. The sample profile shows about 140,000 clones; over 90% of them were found once. Together, the top ten hold about 5.1% of the sample. Source: peripheral blood, taken on day 0 of AZD1222 vaccination. The source is an adult in good health.

V usage is TRBV30 and J usage is TRBJ2-7; D may match TRBD1 or TRBD2 (6 bases each). The V and J ends lost 0 bases and 10 bases respectively, with 10 bases between them. CDR1 and CDR2 (germline): GTSNPN, SVGIG (reference sequence). The CDR3 runs 11 residues. The CDR3 bases are TGTGCCTGGAGTGTACTCGGGGGCCAGTACTTC. Protein product: CAWSVLGGQYF.

V usage is TRBV4-1 and J usage is TRBJ1-3, with D possibly being TRBD1 (5 bases). V was pared by 6 bases and J by 0 bases, with 15 bases between. This CDR3 spans 16 amino acids. Germline V gene lookup returns CDR1 MGHRA and CDR2 YSYEKL. The CDR3: CASRTSGGSSGNTIYF. The CDR3 DNA reads TGCGCCAGCAGAACCTCGGGGGGGAGCTCTGGAAACACCATATATTTT.

The chain combines TRBV10-3 with TRBJ1-2; D not resolved. The V and J ends lost 4 bases and 2 bases respectively, with 11 bases between them. Germline-derived CDR1 and CDR2 are ENHRY and SYGVKD. The CDR3 has 14 residues. The CDR3 region is CAISGLDPNYGYTF. In DNA form, the CDR3 reads TGTGCCATCAGTGGCCTGGACCCCAACTATGGCTACACCTTC.

This clone was counted a single time. The chain joins TRBV6-1 to TRBJ1-4; a possible D gene is TRBD1 (5 bases). In germline, CDR1 is MNHNS, CDR2 SASEGT. The CDR3 consists of 14 residues. Trimming cost V 2 bases and J 4 bases, with 8 bases left between them. CDR3: CASSELGVNEKLFF. As DNA, the CDR3 is TGTGCCAGCAGTGAATTGGGGGTTAATGAAAAACTGTTTTTT.

This rearrangement joins TRBV10-1 to TRBJ2-1; D might be TRBD2 (6 bases). CDR3 length: 13 amino acids. Trimming removed 5 bases from V and 9 bases from J, with 14 bases in between. CDR1 and CDR2 from the germline V gene are WNHNN and SYGVQD (reference sequence). CDR3 residues: CASSRQSGGEQFF. In DNA, the CDR3 is TGCGCCAGCAGTAGACAATCCGGGGGTGAGCAGTTCTTC.

V gene TRBV28 combines with J gene TRBJ2-4; TRBD1 or TRBD2 may be the D gene (5 bases each). V was pared by 5 bases and J by 2 bases, with 13 bases between. Germline CDR1 and CDR2: MDHEN and SYDVKM. The CDR3 runs to 15 residues. The CDR3 nucleotides read TGTGCCAGCAGTCCCTCGGGACCGACCAAAAACATTCAGTACTTC. Its translation is CASSPSGPTKNIQYF.

The chain links TRBV9 to TRBJ1-4; D might be TRBD1 (5 bases). The germline CDR1 and CDR2 sequences are SGDLS and YYNGEE. V gave up 1 base and J gave up 8 bases, with 15 bases separating them. The CDR3 length is 15 residues. The CDR3, as DNA: TGTGCCAGCAGCGTAAGTTTGGGGGAATACGAAAAACTGTTTTTT. Translation: CASSVSLGEYEKLFF.

This rearrangement joins TRBV23-1 to TRBJ1-1; 7 bases align to TRBD1. TRBV23-1 is filed as an ORF, its function uncertain. The CDR3 consists of 14 residues. V lost 2 bases and J lost 1; bases outside the gene matches: 1. The CDR3 DNA follows: TGCGCCAGCAGTCAAGGGACAGAGAACACTGAAGCTTTCTTT. It yields the protein CASSQGTENTEAFF.

This clone has a single count. The chain joins TRBV11-3 to TRBJ2-5; TRBD1 is a possible D gene (6 bases). The CDR3 runs to 16 residues. Trimming took off 5 bases at V and 0 bases at J, with 16 bases between the two ends. CDR1 and CDR2 from the germline V gene are SGHNT and YENEEA. The CDR3 sequence is CASSPKYTGNQETQYF. The CDR3 nucleotides read TGTGCCAGCAGCCCAAAGTATACAGGGAACCAAGAGACCCAGTACTTC.

CDR3 coding DNA: TGTGCCAGCAGCGTAGCAGGGGAGCTGGAACCCCTCCACTTT. Translated: CASSVAGELEPLHF. The chain combines TRBV9 with TRBJ1-6; possibly TRBD1 for D (6 bases). Trimming shortened V by 0 bases and J by 12 bases, and 13 bases separated the two germline ends. The CDR3 spans 14 residues. Germline V lookup: CDR1 SGDLS, CDR2 YYNGEE. Filled out from reference TRBV9 and TRBJ1-6, the complete variable domain reads DSGVTQTPKHLITATGQRVTLRCSPRSGDLSVYWYQQSLDQGLQFLIQYYNGEERAKGNILERFSAQQFPDLHSELNLSSLELGDSALYFCASSVAGELEPLHFGNGTRLTVT.

The chain uses TRBV28 and TRBJ1-2; D unclear. The V gene lost 8 bases and the J gene lost 3 bases, with 10 bases spanning the gap. Germline V gives CDR1 MDHEN, CDR2 SYDVKM. The CDR3 length is 12 residues. Written as DNA, the CDR3 is TGTGCCAGCGGGCAAGAGTACTATGGCTACACCTTC. Translating gives CASGQEYYGYTF.

The J gene is TRBJ2-3, the V gene TRBV30; TRBD1 aligns across 7 bases. The CDR3 spans 12 residues. Per germline, CDR1 GTSNPN and CDR2 SVGIG (reference sequence). V dropped 3 bases and J dropped 9; count of bases not matched to a gene: 6. The chain's CDR3 is CAWSPTGQTQYF. The CDR3 DNA reads TGTGCCTGGAGCCCAACGGGACAGACGCAGTATTTT.

This clone appeared a few times. The chain employs TRBV14 and TRBJ2-7; TRBD1 might be the D (7 bases). CDR3 length: 15 residues. V lost 4 bases and J lost 2, with 15 bases in between. Germline V gene lookup returns CDR1 SGHDN and CDR2 FVKESK. In DNA, the CDR3 is TGTGCCAGCAGCCCCAGGGGGAGGTTCCCCTACGAGCAGTACTTC. Its protein product is CASSPRGRFPYEQYF.

J is TRBJ1-5 and V is TRBV6-4; D is uncertain. CDR1 is MRHNA, CDR2 SNTAGT, per germline. The CDR3 spans 16 residues. Trimming cost V 2 bases and J 0 bases, with 11 bases left between them. The CDR3, as DNA: TGTGCCAGCAGTGACCGACGCCTTAATAGCAATCAGCCCCAGCATTTT. Its translation is CASSDRRLNSNQPQHF.

The J gene is TRBJ2-2, the V gene TRBV12-3 or TRBV12-4, with D hard to call. CDR3 size: 12 residues. V was trimmed by 2 bases and J by 9 bases, leaving 7 bases between them. The CDR3 sequence is CASSLSERELFF. As DNA, the CDR3 is TGTGCCAGCAGTTTATCGGAGAGGGAGCTGTTTTTT.

The V call is TRBV11-2, the J call TRBJ2-7; D gene unclear. This CDR3 spans 12 amino acids. Germline CDR1 and CDR2: SGHAT and FQNNGV. Trimming took 5 bases from V and 3 from J, leaving 8 bases between them. The CDR3 spells CASSVLGYEQYF. The CDR3 DNA reads TGTGCCAGCAGCGTATTGGGCTACGAGCAGTACTTC.

The gene calls are TRBV3-1 (or the pseudogene TRBV3-2) and TRBJ2-1; TRBD2 agrees at 8 bases. This CDR3 contains 15 residues. Germline V lookup: CDR1 LGHDT, CDR2 YNNKEL (reference sequence). V lost 4 bases to trimming and J lost 0 bases; unmatched junction nucleotides: 2. CDR3 nucleotides: TGTGCCAGCAGCCCCGGGACTAGCTCCTACAATGAGCAGTTCTTC. The encoded protein is CASSPGTSSYNEQFF.

This clone appeared a single time. V is TRBV19 and J is TRBJ2-3; 10 positions match TRBD2. This CDR3 has 14 residues. Germline V lookup: CDR1 LNHDA, CDR2 SQIVND (reference sequence). Trimming at V came to 7 bases and at J to 2 bases, leaving 3 bases not matched to a gene. CDR3 sequence reads: CASTLAGTTDTQYF. The CDR3 DNA sequence: TGTGCCAGTACACTAGCGGGGACCACAGATACGCAGTATTTT.

This rearrangement joins TRBV30 to TRBJ1-1, with 8 bases lining up with TRBD1. After removal of 2 bases from V and 10 bases from J, the junction contained 6 bases not matched to a gene. The CDR3 contains 12 residues. CDR1 GTSNPN and CDR2 SVGIG come from the germline V gene (reference sequence). The CDR3 loop reads CAWSHNQGAAFF. The CDR3 DNA follows: TGTGCCTGGAGTCACAACCAGGGGGCAGCTTTCTTT.